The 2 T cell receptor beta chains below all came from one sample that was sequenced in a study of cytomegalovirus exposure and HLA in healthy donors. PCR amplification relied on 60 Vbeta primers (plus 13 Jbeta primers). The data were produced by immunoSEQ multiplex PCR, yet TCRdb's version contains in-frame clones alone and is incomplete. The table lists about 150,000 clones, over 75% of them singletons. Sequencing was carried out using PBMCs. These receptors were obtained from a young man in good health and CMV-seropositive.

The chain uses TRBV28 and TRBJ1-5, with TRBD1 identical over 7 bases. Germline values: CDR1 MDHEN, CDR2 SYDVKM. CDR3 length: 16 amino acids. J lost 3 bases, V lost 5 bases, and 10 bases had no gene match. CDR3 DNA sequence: TGTGCCAGCAGTGCCCGTCACAGGGGCTCCAATCAGCCCCAGCATTTT. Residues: CASSARHRGSNQPQHF.

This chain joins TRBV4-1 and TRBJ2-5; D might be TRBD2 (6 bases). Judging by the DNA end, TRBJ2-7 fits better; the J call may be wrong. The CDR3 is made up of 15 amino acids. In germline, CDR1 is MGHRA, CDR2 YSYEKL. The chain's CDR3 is CASSQGAAGGFEQYF. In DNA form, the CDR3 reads TGCGCCAGCAGCCAAGGGGCCGCAGGAGGGTTCGAGCAGTACTTC.